These 21 T cell receptor beta chains were all obtained from the same sample, sequenced in a study of T cells in Graves' hyperthyroidism and ophthalmopathy. RNA transcripts served as the template for amplifying TCR beta CDR3 regions. With the HTBI primer set, the TCR CDR3 went through a first round of RT-PCR. TCRdb reprocessed the multiplex PCR reads via MiXCR and lists one record per CDR3 protein. The sample shows hundreds of thousands of distinct CDR3 sequences, approximately 23% of them seen only once. Sequencing was performed on blood. These receptor sequences come from a woman aged 70-85 years with Graves' ophthalmopathy.

The gene calls are TRBV28 and TRBJ2-3, with 7 bases matching TRBD1. The CDR3 spans 17 residues. Germline V CDR1 and CDR2: MDHEN, SYDVKM. V was pared by 6 bases and J by 5 bases, with 17 bases of the junction left unmatched. CDR3 in amino acids: CASSLRWRAGGGDTQYF. CDR3 sequence (DNA): TGTGCCAGCAGCTTGAGGTGGCGGGCAGGGGGTGGAGATACGCAGTATTTT.

In this sample, this clonotype turned up many times. The chain employs TRBV5-1 and TRBJ2-7, with 7 bases that match TRBD2. This CDR3 comprises 14 residues. The V and J ends lost 2 bases and 4 bases, in that order; junction bases with no gene match: 6. Germline CDR1 SGHRS, CDR2 YFSETQ. This CDR3 reads CASSFTGGGYEQYF. CDR3 DNA sequence: TGCGCCAGCAGCTTTACGGGAGGAGGTTACGAGCAGTACTTC.

This clonotype was detected only a few times. J is TRBJ1-2 and V is TRBV6-2 or TRBV6-3, with D unresolved. Germline lookup yields CDR1 MNHEY and CDR2 SVGEGT. CDR3 size: 15 residues. The V and J ends lost 0 bases and 2 bases respectively, with 10 bases between them. CDR3 region: CASSYSWGNNYGYTF. The CDR3 DNA reads as TGTGCCAGCAGTTACTCGTGGGGAAACAACTATGGCTACACCTTC.

The sample holds many counts of this clonotype. The chain is built from TRBV6-6 and TRBJ2-5, with TRBD2 identical over 8 bases. The CDR3 spans 15 residues. V trimming: 2 bases; J trimming: 4 bases; junction bases outside the gene matches: 6. CDR1 and CDR2 from the germline V gene are MNHNY and SVGAGI (reference sequence). For the CDR3, the DNA is TGTGCCAGCAGTTACACGCCGAGCGGGGGAGAGACCCAGTACTTC. Translated, it gives CASSYTPSGGETQYF.

The gene calls are TRBV7-9 and TRBJ2-1, with TRBD2 as a possible D gene (5 bases). This CDR3 comprises 17 residues. CDR1 SEHNR and CDR2 FQNEAQ come from the germline V gene (reference sequence). The germline V and J ends were trimmed by 2 bases and 7 bases, with 21 bases remaining between them. The CDR3 nucleotides are TGTGCCAGCAGCTTAAACCCAGGAGGCCAAGTTGGTAATGAGCAGTTCTTC. Its protein product is CASSLNPGGQVGNEQFF.

This clonotype was counted only a few times. The V and J genes are TRBV20-1 and TRBJ2-1; 7 positions match TRBD1. The CDR3 totals 13 residues. The J segment lost 3 bases and the V segment lost 6 bases, leaving 5 bases of the junction unmatched. Germline-derived CDR1 and CDR2 are DFQATT and SNEGSKA (reference sequence). CDR3 in DNA: TGCAGTGCCCTGCGGACAGGCTACAATGAGCAGTTCTTC. Amino acid sequence: CSALRTGYNEQFF.

The V call is TRBV7-3, the J call TRBJ2-3, with 7 positions matching TRBD2. CDR3 length: 15 residues. The germline V gene encodes CDR1 SGHTA and CDR2 FQGTGA. J gave up 6 bases and V 2 bases, and 8 bases lay outside the gene matches. CDR3 in DNA: TGTGCCAGCAGCTTAGATGTATCCGGGAGGGATACGCAGTATTTT. As protein: CASSLDVSGRDTQYF.

The table lists this clonotype with a count of one. This chain uses TRBV29-1 with TRBJ2-5, with 10 bases lining up with TRBD2. The V gene end was trimmed by 6 bases and the J gene end by 14 bases; junction bases not matched to a gene: 15. The V gene's germline CDR1 is SQVTM and CDR2 ANQGSEA. CDR3 length equals 13 residues. CDR3 amino acids: CSVRELAGRQEYF. The CDR3 DNA is TGCAGCGTCCGGGAACTAGCGGGGCGCCAGGAATACTTC.

V usage is TRBV27 and J usage is TRBJ2-1; TRBD2 aligns across 8 bases. Per germline, CDR1 MNHEY and CDR2 SMNVEV (reference sequence). The V segment lost 5 bases and the J segment 0 bases; nucleotides outside the gene matches: 9. CDR3 length equals 17 residues. The CDR3 bases are TGTGCCAGCAGTATCTCAACTAGCGGAGGCTCCTACAATGAGCAGTTCTTC. Its translation is CASSISTSGGSYNEQFF.

The V gene is TRBV3-1, the J gene TRBJ1-4; D is unclear. Deletions cut 2 bases from V and 2 bases from J, with 9 bases between. This CDR3 is 15 amino acids long. Germline CDR1 is LGHDT and CDR2 is YNNKEL (reference sequence). Here the CDR3 reads CASSQSATTNEKLFF. The CDR3 bases are TGTGCCAGCAGCCAATCTGCAACTACTAATGAAAAACTGTTTTTT.

This clonotype showed up just a few times. CDR3 in DNA: TGTGCCAGCAGCCAAGAGATAGGGCCCTATGGCTACACCTTC. Residues: CASSQEIGPYGYTF. The chain has TRBV3-1 and TRBJ1-2; D is unclear. V shed 0 bases and J shed 4 bases, with 9 bases lying between them. Germline V gives CDR1 LGHDT, CDR2 YNNKEL (reference sequence). The CDR3 runs to 14 residues.

CDR3 DNA: TGCAGTGCTCTGGGACCTAGCTGGTACGAGCAGTACTTC. Translating gives CSALGPSWYEQYF. The chain employs TRBV20-1 and TRBJ2-7; D is perhaps TRBD1 or TRBD2 (5 bases each). The CDR3 sequence is 13 residues long. Germline V gene data show CDR1 as DFQATT and CDR2 as SNEGSKA (reference sequence). The V end was cut by 5 bases, the J end by 4 bases, with 15 bases between.

This clonotype occurred many times. This chain connects TRBV6-2 or TRBV6-3 to TRBJ2-5, with D perhaps TRBD2 (6 bases). The CDR3 is 14 amino acids. Trimming took off 4 bases at V and 2 bases at J, with 11 bases between the two ends. Germline V CDR1 and CDR2: MNHEY, SVGEGT. Written as DNA, the CDR3 is TGTGCCAGCAGTTCCTTGGCGGGACAAGAGACCCAGTACTTC. Protein: CASSSLAGQETQYF.

The chain uses TRBV7-2 and TRBJ2-7, with 12 bases fitting TRBD2. CDR3 size: 18 residues. Germline lookup yields CDR1 SGHTA and CDR2 FQGNSA. The J segment lost 3 bases and the V segment lost 3 bases, leaving 12 bases of the junction unmatched. CDR3 bases: TGTGCCAGCAGCTTCGCTAGCGGGAGGGCCAGTCATGGCTACGAGCAGTACTTC. This sequence encodes CASSFASGRASHGYEQYF.

The J gene is TRBJ2-7, the V gene TRBV5-1, with D perhaps TRBD1 (6 bases). There are 14 residues in the CDR3. Germline CDR1 is SGHRS and CDR2 is YFSETQ. V shed 0 bases and J shed 3 bases, with 10 bases lying between them. CDR3 region: CASSLGGQLYEQYF. The CDR3 nucleotides read TGCGCCAGCAGCTTGGGAGGACAGCTCTACGAGCAGTACTTC. The variable domain in full, with the rest retrieved from reference TRBV5-1 and TRBJ2-7, is KAGVTQTPRYLIKTRGQQVTLSCSPISGHRSVSWYQQTPGQGLQFLFEYFSETQRNKGNFPGRFSGRQFSNSRSEMNVSTLELGDSALYLCASSLGGQLYEQYFGPGTRLTVT.

The chain has TRBV20-1 and TRBJ1-1; 8 bases fit TRBD1. This CDR3 contains 13 residues. Germline CDR1 reads DFQATT; CDR2 reads SNEGSKA (reference sequence). Germline trimming cut 2 bases from V and 6 bases from J; bases unmatched to any gene: 5. CDR3 protein: CSARIDRGSEAFF. In DNA form, the CDR3 reads TGCAGTGCTAGAATAGACAGGGGCTCTGAAGCTTTCTTT.

This clonotype was detected ten times or more. This chain joins TRBV7-2 and TRBJ1-2, with D uncertain. V lost 1 base and J lost 6, with 12 bases in between. The germline V gene has CDR1 SGHTA and CDR2 FQGNSA. This CDR3 is built from 14 residues. CDR3 sequence: CASSLDRPRHGYTF. The CDR3, as DNA: TGTGCCAGCAGCTTAGACCGCCCTCGTCATGGCTACACCTTC.

This rearrangement joins TRBV7-2 to TRBJ2-7; 13 bases are shared with TRBD2. Looked up from germline, CDR1 is SGHTA and CDR2 is FQGNSA. There are 16 residues in the CDR3. The V segment lost 0 bases and the J segment 5 bases; nucleotides outside the gene matches: 4. For the CDR3, the DNA is TGTGCCAGCAGCTTAGCCGGGACTAGCGGGATCAACGAGCAGTACTTC. As protein: CASSLAGTSGINEQYF. The variable domain in full, with the rest retrieved from reference TRBV7-2 and TRBJ2-7, is GAGVSQSPSNKVTEKGKDVELRCDPISGHTALYWYRQSLGQGLEFLIYFQGNSAPDKSGLPSDRFSAERTGGSVSTLTIQRTQQEDSAVYLCASSLAGTSGINEQYFGPGTRLTVT.

A note on this clonotype: A junction boundary mismatches the germline segment, possibly from a read error. The chain has TRBV6-2 or TRBV6-3 and TRBJ2-7, with 11 bases aligning to TRBD2. The CDR3 is 15 amino acids. Germline values: CDR1 MNHEY, CDR2 SVGEGT. CDR3: CASRTGLAGLYKQYF. The CDR3 region has the DNA TGTGCCAGCAGAACAGGACTAGCGGGCCTCTACAAGCAGTACTTC.

The chain employs TRBV5-1 and TRBJ2-7; weak D call: TRBD1 (5 bases). The germline V and J ends were trimmed by 3 bases and 6 bases, with 10 bases remaining between them. Germline V lookup: CDR1 SGHRS, CDR2 YFSETQ. This CDR3 has 12 amino acids. CDR3 sequence: CASSSIGVEQYF. CDR3 sequence (DNA): TGCGCCAGCAGCTCCATAGGGGTCGAGCAGTACTTC.

This chain uses TRBV6-1 with TRBJ1-1, with D possibly TRBD1 on 6 matching bases. CDR1 and CDR2 (germline): MNHNS, SASEGT. Trimming cost V 7 bases and J 0 bases, with 12 bases left between them. This CDR3 has 14 residues. CDR3: CASTRGHLNTEAFF. CDR3 in DNA: TGTGCCAGCACCCGGGGACATCTGAACACTGAAGCTTTCTTT.